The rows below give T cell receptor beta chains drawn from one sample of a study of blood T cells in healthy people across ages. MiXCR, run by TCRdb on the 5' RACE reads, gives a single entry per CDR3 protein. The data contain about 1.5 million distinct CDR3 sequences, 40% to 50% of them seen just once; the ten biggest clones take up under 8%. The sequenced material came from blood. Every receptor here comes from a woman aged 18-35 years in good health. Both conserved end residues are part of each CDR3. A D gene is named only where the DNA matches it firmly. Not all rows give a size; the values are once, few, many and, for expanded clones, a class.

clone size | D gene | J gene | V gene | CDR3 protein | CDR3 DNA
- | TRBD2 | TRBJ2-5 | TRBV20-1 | CSAPGSGRAETQYF | TGCAGTGCCCCGGGGAGCGGGAGGGCTGAGACCCAGTACTTC
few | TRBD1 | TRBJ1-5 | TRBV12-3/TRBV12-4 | CASTTTGSNQPQHF | TGTGCCAGCACCACGACAGGGAGCAATCAGCCCCAGCATTTT
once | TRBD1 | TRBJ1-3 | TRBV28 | CASSPQGAQGNTIYF | TGTGCCAGCAGTCCACAGGGGGCGCAGGGAAACACCATATATTTT
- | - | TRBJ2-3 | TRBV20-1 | CGASAPVLTDTQYF | TGCGGTGCTAGCGCTCCAGTACTCACAGATACGCAGTATTTT
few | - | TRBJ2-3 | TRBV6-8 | CASSYGERSPTDTQYF | TGTGCCAGCAGTTACGGGGAGCGGAGCCCCACAGATACGCAGTATTTT
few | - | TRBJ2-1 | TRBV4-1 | CASSQPGTRYNEQFF | TGCGCCAGCAGCCAACCCGGGACTCGATACAATGAGCAGTTCTTC
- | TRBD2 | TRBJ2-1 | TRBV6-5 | CASSSSGRNEQFF | TGTGCCAGCAGCTCTAGCGGGAGGAATGAGCAGTTCTTC
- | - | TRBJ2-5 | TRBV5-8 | CASSLAPETGALGETQYF | TGTGCCAGCAGCTTGGCCCCTGAGACTGGAGCCCTGGGGGAGACCCAGTACTTC
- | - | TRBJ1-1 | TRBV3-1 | CASLLGGTGSTEAFF | TGTGCCAGCCTGCTCGGTGGTACAGGGAGCACTGAAGCTTTCTTT
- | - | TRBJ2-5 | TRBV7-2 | CASSLVSTSSNEQYF | TGTGCCAGCAGCTTAGTAAGTACTAGCTCCAATGAGCAGTACTTC
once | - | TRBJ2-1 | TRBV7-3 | CASSPALGHNEQFF | TGTGCCAGCAGCCCCGCTTTGGGACACAATGAGCAGTTCTTC
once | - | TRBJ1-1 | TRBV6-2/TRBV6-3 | CASTGGVREAFF | TGTGCCAGCACGGGAGGGGTACGTGAAGCTTTCTTT
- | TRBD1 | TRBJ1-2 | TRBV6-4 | CASSDPGTGNYGYTF | TGTGCCAGCAGTGACCCCGGGACAGGAAACTATGGCTACACCTTC
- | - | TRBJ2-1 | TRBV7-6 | CASSLGQGLGNEQFF | TGTGCCAGCAGCTTAGGCCAGGGGCTCGGAAATGAGCAGTTCTTC
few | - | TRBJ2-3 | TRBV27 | CASSKLHSPTDTQYF | TGTGCCAGCAGTAAACTCCATTCACCCACAGATACGCAGTATTTT
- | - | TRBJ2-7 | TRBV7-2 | CASSLSAPYEQYF | TGTGCCAGCAGCTTAAGCGCCCCCTACGAGCAGTACTTC
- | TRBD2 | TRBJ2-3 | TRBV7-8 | CASSPRRGVGTDTQYF | TGTGCCAGCAGCCCCCGTCGGGGGGTTGGCACAGATACGCAGTATTTT
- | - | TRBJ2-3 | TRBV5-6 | CASSAPLADTQYF | TGTGCCAGCAGCGCACCCTTAGCAGATACGCAGTATTTT
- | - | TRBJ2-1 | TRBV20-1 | CSAKETRGSLNEQFF | TGCAGTGCCAAAGAGACTAGGGGGTCACTCAATGAGCAGTTCTTC
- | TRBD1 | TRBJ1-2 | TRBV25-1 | CASSELGTGVSGYTF | TGTGCCAGCAGTGAATTGGGGACAGGGGTTTCTGGCTACACCTTC
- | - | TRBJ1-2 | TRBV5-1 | CASSLVGVYGYTF | TGCGCCAGCAGCTTGGTGGGGGTCTATGGCTACACCTTC
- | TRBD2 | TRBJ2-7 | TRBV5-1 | CASSLGGTSVSYEQYF | TGCGCCAGCAGCCTAGGGGGGACTAGCGTCTCCTACGAGCAGTACTTC
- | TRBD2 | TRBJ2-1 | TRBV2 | CASRAGTSDYNEQFF | TGTGCCAGCAGGGCCGGGACTAGCGACTACAATGAGCAGTTCTTC
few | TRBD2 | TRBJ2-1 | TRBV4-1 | CASSQGLERGAYNEQFF | TGCGCCAGCAGCCAAGGACTGGAGCGGGGGGCCTACAATGAGCAGTTCTTC
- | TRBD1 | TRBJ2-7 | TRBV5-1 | CASNRGQGQPYEQYF | TGCGCCAGCAACCGGGGACAGGGGCAACCCTACGAGCAGTACTTC
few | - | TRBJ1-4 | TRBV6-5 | CASSRGQPLTNEKLFF | TGTGCCAGCAGCCGCGGACAGCCTTTAACTAATGAAAAACTGTTTTTT
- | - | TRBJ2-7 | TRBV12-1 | CASSQLAGAREQYF | TGTGCCAGCAGCCAGCTAGCGGGAGCGAGGGAGCAGTACTTC
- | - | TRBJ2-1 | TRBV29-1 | CSGKGTSTDTQFF | TGCAGCGGCAAGGGGACGTCGACAGATACGCAGTTCTTC
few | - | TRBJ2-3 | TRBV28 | CASRAITDPADTQYF | TGTGCCAGCAGAGCCATCACGGACCCGGCCGATACGCAGTATTTT
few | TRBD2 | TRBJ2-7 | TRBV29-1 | CSVGSGGVWSYEQYF | TGCAGCGTTGGTAGCGGGGGTGTTTGGTCCTACGAGCAGTACTTC
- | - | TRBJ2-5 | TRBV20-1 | CSARISGANMPQETQYF | TGCAGTGCTAGAATCTCAGGGGCGAATATGCCACAAGAGACCCAGTACTTC
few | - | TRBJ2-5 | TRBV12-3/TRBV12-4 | CASSPTAYQETQYF | TGTGCCAGCAGCCCAACAGCTTACCAAGAGACCCAGTACTTC
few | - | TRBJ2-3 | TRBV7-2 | CASSPGVAPTTDTQYF | TGTGCCAGCAGCCCCGGGGTAGCGCCTACCACAGATACGCAGTATTTT
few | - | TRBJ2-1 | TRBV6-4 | CASSDTDYNEQFF | TGTGCCAGCAGTGACACGGACTACAATGAGCAGTTCTTC
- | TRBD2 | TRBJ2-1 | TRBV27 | CASSFRLAGGFGNNEQFF | TGTGCCAGCAGTTTCCGCCTAGCGGGAGGGTTCGGGAACAATGAGCAGTTCTTC
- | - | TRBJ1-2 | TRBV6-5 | CASSYSWDVYGYTF | TGTGCCAGCAGTTACTCGTGGGATGTCTATGGCTACACCTTC